One sample yielded the 32 T cell receptor beta chains listed below, sequenced in a study of blood T cells in healthy people across ages. Together with a sample-barcoded 5' primer, a J-beta primer mix was included in a second PCR lasting roughly 6 to 12 cycles. Each CDR3 protein is one row after TCRdb ran MiXCR on the 5' RACE reads. Of 1.2 million to 1.5 million distinct CDR3 sequences listed, approximately 40% were seen once; the top ten hold approximately 7.9%. Sequenced sample: blood. These receptors originate from a young woman in good health.

The sample holds a few counts of this clonotype. V usage is TRBV5-1 and J usage is TRBJ2-7; D gene ambiguous. V lost 0 bases to trimming and J lost 7 bases, with 11 bases between them. CDR1 SGHRS and CDR2 YFSETQ come from the germline V gene. The CDR3 runs to 13 residues. CDR3 loop: CASSLDVAGEQYF. The CDR3 bases are TGCGCCAGCAGCTTGGATGTCGCCGGGGAGCAGTACTTC.

The rearrangement links TRBV12-3 or TRBV12-4 to TRBJ2-2; 9 nucleotides agree with TRBD1. The junction had 8 bases not matched to a gene; V was cut back by 5 bases and J by 4 bases. The CDR3 runs to 16 residues. The DNA for the CDR3 is TGTGCCAGCAGTGGACCGGGACAGGGAAGCACCGGGGAGCTGTTTTTT. Translating it yields CASSGPGQGSTGELFF.

The chain is built from TRBV6-5 and TRBJ1-2; 8 bases agree with TRBD1. The V and J ends lost 6 bases and 6 bases, in that order; junction bases with no gene match: 15. This CDR3 has 16 residues. Germline V gene lookup returns CDR1 MNHEY and CDR2 SVGAGI. CDR3 protein: CASRAAGQGLKNGYTF. Here the CDR3 DNA reads TGTGCCAGCAGGGCGGCAGGACAGGGACTGAAGAATGGCTACACCTTC.

CDR3 loop: CASSQGTASSYEQYF. DNA of the CDR3: TGTGCCAGCAGCCAAGGGACAGCAAGCTCCTACGAGCAGTACTTC. The chain couples TRBV7-8 to TRBJ2-7; 7 nucleotides agree with TRBD1. The CDR3 runs to 15 residues. The germline gives CDR1 SGHVS, CDR2 FQNEAQ. V trimming: 5 bases; J trimming: 0 bases; junction bases outside the gene matches: 7.

This clonotype was seen a handful of times. V and J are TRBV27 and TRBJ2-4; no clear D. CDR3 size: 11 residues. Trimming cost V 2 bases and J 15 bases, with 11 bases left between them. Germline CDR1 and CDR2: MNHEY and SMNVEV (reference sequence). Here the CDR3 DNA reads TGTGCCAGCAGTTTAGTGTGGGGTACGTACTTC. The encoded protein is CASSLVWGTYF.

Written as DNA, the CDR3 is TGCAGTGCTACAAAACTGACAGCCAAAAACATTCAGTACTTC. Encoded protein: CSATKLTAKNIQYF. The chain uses TRBV20-1 and TRBJ2-4; no clear D. CDR3 length: 14 residues. Trimming left V 4 bases short and J 0 bases short, with 10 bases between. Germline CDR1 DFQATT, CDR2 SNEGSKA (reference sequence).

The chain is built from TRBV6-1 and TRBJ2-1; D is possibly TRBD1 (6 bases). The CDR3 runs to 14 residues. The ends were cut back, 5 bases at V and 6 bases at J, with 14 bases in the middle. Germline values: CDR1 MNHNS, CDR2 SASEGT. CDR3 sequence reads: CASSTLGGPNEQFF. The CDR3 nucleotides are TGTGCCAGCAGTACCCTAGGGGGTCCCAATGAGCAGTTCTTC.

This chain uses TRBV6-5 with TRBJ1-2; D not resolved. The V gene lost 0 bases and the J gene lost 2 bases, with 19 bases spanning the gap. This CDR3 contains 18 residues. Germline V lookup: CDR1 MNHEY, CDR2 SVGAGI. Here the CDR3 DNA reads TGTGCCAGCAGTTACTCCCCTCAAGGCCCGCAGACCAACTATGGCTACACCTTC. It specifies CASSYSPQGPQTNYGYTF.

This chain connects TRBV12-3 or TRBV12-4 to TRBJ1-2; TRBD1 might be the D (6 bases). The CDR3 extends over 16 amino acids. The V and J ends lost 2 bases and 4 bases respectively, with 17 bases between them. The chain's CDR3 is CASSLTGMGTGYGYTF. CDR3 coding DNA: TGTGCCAGCAGTTTAACAGGGATGGGTACAGGCTATGGCTACACCTTC.

In its sample, this clonotype was seen a few times. This chain joins TRBV5-1 and TRBJ2-1; perhaps TRBD1 as D (6 bases). Germline CDR1 reads SGHRS; CDR2 reads YFSETQ. The V gene lost 5 bases and the J gene lost 5 bases, with 17 bases spanning the gap. There are 15 residues in the CDR3. CDR3 amino acids: CASRAGDIANNEQFF. The CDR3 DNA reads TGCGCCAGCAGGGCCGGGGACATCGCCAACAATGAGCAGTTCTTC.

V and J are TRBV5-1 and TRBJ2-7; a weak D match, TRBD2 (5 bases). The CDR3 has 15 amino acids. CDR1 is SGHRS and CDR2 is YFSETQ in the germline V gene. The V end was cut by 1 base, the J end by 1 base, with 12 bases between. The DNA of the CDR3 is TGCGCCAGCAGCTTGTCGTATTCGGGGTCCTACGAGCAGTACTTC. Its protein is CASSLSYSGSYEQYF.

The chain joins TRBV12-3 or TRBV12-4 to TRBJ2-1; 8 nucleotides line up with TRBD2. Unmatched junction bases numbered 2, after V lost 2 bases and J lost 5 bases. This CDR3 has 14 residues. DNA of the CDR3: TGTGCCAGCAGTTTACGGGAGGGCGACAATGAGCAGTTCTTC. Amino acid sequence: CASSLREGDNEQFF.

The J gene is TRBJ2-3, the V gene TRBV6-2 or TRBV6-3, with 8 bases aligning to TRBD1. The V segment lost 11 bases and the J segment 2 bases; nucleotides outside the gene matches: 12. The CDR3 contains 15 residues. Germline assignment: CDR1 MNHEY and CDR2 SVGEGT. CDR3 residues: CAARPGQVNTDTQYF. The DNA for the CDR3 is TGTGCCGCGAGGCCGGGACAGGTAAACACAGATACGCAGTATTTT.

This clonotype has only one observation. The chain employs TRBV6-1 and TRBJ2-5, with 7 bases that match TRBD1. The J call may be incorrect, as the DNA end agrees better with TRBJ2-7. Germline loops: CDR1 MNHNS, CDR2 SASEGT. The CDR3 has 16 amino acids. CDR3 coding DNA: TGTGCCAGCAGTGACCACCGGAGACAGGGTCCCTACGAGCAGTACTTC. Translated: CASSDHRRQGPYEQYF.

The genes are TRBV6-5 and TRBJ1-2; D may be TRBD1 (6 bases). This CDR3 spans 14 amino acids. Germline-derived CDR1 and CDR2 are MNHEY and SVGAGI. Trimming took 4 bases from V and 8 from J, leaving 17 bases between them. The CDR3 DNA is TGTGCCAGCAGTTCCTCGGACAGCTATGGCGGCTACACCTTC. Translating gives CASSSSDSYGGYTF.

This chain connects TRBV5-1 to TRBJ2-3; perhaps TRBD1 as D (6 bases). Germline-derived CDR1 and CDR2 are SGHRS and YFSETQ. Trimming cost V 0 bases and J 2 bases, with 13 bases left between them. This CDR3 is 16 amino acids long. Written as DNA, the CDR3 is TGCGCCAGCAGCTTGGACCAACAGGGATACACAGATACGCAGTATTTT. It yields the protein CASSLDQQGYTDTQYF.

The chain uses TRBV27 and TRBJ2-3, with D possibly matching TRBD1 (7 bases). The CDR3 runs 14 residues. V lost 5 bases and J 5 bases, leaving 14 bases between the germline ends. CDR1 MNHEY and CDR2 SMNVEV come from the germline V gene (reference sequence). CDR3 amino acids: CASSIRQGLDTQYF. The CDR3 nucleotides are TGTGCCAGCAGTATAAGACAGGGACTAGATACGCAGTATTTT.

This clonotype showed up just a few times. The rearrangement joins TRBV7-9 to TRBJ2-5, with D hard to call. V lost 4 bases and J lost 2, with 14 bases in between. Germline loops: CDR1 SEHNR, CDR2 FQNEAQ (reference sequence). CDR3 length: 15 residues. CDR3 sequence reads: CASSSVRYLQETQYF. DNA for the CDR3: TGTGCCAGCAGCTCTGTCAGATACTTGCAAGAGACCCAGTACTTC. The variable domain in full, completed from reference TRBV7-9 and TRBJ2-5, reads DTGVSQNPRHKITKRGQNVTFRCDPISEHNRLYWYRQTLGQGPEFLTYFQNEAQLEKSRLLSDRFSAERPKGSFSTLEIQRTEQGDSAMYLCASSSVRYLQETQYFGPGTRLLVL.

This clonotype was observed a handful of times. V and J are TRBV7-9 and TRBJ2-7; tentative D call: TRBD2 (5 bases). Gene TRBJ2-5 matches the end of the DNA better, so the J call may be wrong. This CDR3 spans 14 amino acids. Per the germline V gene, CDR1 is SEHNR and CDR2 is FQNEAQ (reference sequence). The CDR3 here is CASSLREFQETQYF. The CDR3 nucleotides are TGTGCCAGCAGCTTAAGGGAGTTCCAGGAGACCCAGTACTTC.

V gene TRBV5-1 combines with J gene TRBJ2-2; 10 bases are a match to TRBD1. The CDR3 length is 15 residues. V lost 4 bases to trimming and J lost 6 bases; unmatched junction nucleotides: 6. Germline V gene sequence: CDR1 SGHRS, CDR2 YFSETQ. CDR3 bases: TGCGCCAGCAGCCGGGACAGGGGAGCCCCCGGGGAGCTGTTTTTT. As protein: CASSRDRGAPGELFF.

The chain links TRBV3-1 to TRBJ2-1; 8 positions agree with TRBD2. The junction had 11 bases not matched to a gene; V was cut back by 4 bases and J by 9 bases. This CDR3 spans 15 amino acids. CDR1 is LGHDT, CDR2 YNNKEL, per germline (reference sequence). CDR3 sequence: CASSLGTRGRGEQFF. The CDR3, as DNA: TGTGCCAGCAGCCTAGGGACTAGGGGTAGGGGTGAGCAGTTCTTC.

This clonotype was seen a few times. V usage is TRBV2 and J usage is TRBJ2-5, with D possibly TRBD2 on 7 matching bases. The CDR3 runs 15 residues. Germline V gives CDR1 SNHLY, CDR2 FYNNEI. V lost 10 bases to trimming and J lost 4 bases, with 22 bases between them. CDR3 bases: TGTGCCATCACCGCAGACGGGGGGCCTGCAGAGACCCAGTACTTC. This translates into CAITADGGPAETQYF.

This clonotype was recorded a few times. This chain uses TRBV19 with TRBJ2-1; D ambiguous. CDR1 is LNHDA, CDR2 SQIVND, per germline (reference sequence). The CDR3 is 13 amino acids. V was shortened by 0 bases and J by 9 bases, with 9 bases between the two germline ends. The chain's CDR3 is CASSIDGWSEQFF. The CDR3 DNA sequence: TGTGCCAGTAGTATAGATGGGTGGAGTGAGCAGTTCTTC.

In its sample, this clonotype was seen a few times. The gene calls are TRBV7-9 and TRBJ2-3, with D possibly called TRBD1 or TRBD2 (5 bases each). This CDR3 is 12 amino acids long. V was cut by 7 bases and J by 10 bases, with 15 bases left in between. Germline assignment: CDR1 SEHNR and CDR2 FQNEAQ (reference sequence). CDR3 sequence (DNA): TGTGCCAGCAAACCCCCGGGACCGCCGCAGTATTTT. Its protein is CASKPPGPPQYF.

The chain links TRBV7-3 to TRBJ1-2; 10 bases are a match to TRBD1. The CDR3 is 16 amino acids. Germline V CDR1 and CDR2: SGHTA, FQGTGA. J gave up 1 base and V 3 bases, and 5 bases lay outside the gene matches. In nucleotides, the CDR3 is TGTGCCAGCAGCTTTTGGGACAGGGGTATTAACTATGGCTACACCTTC. Protein sequence: CASSFWDRGINYGYTF.

This clonotype was observed once. This chain links TRBV29-1 with TRBJ1-1; D remains unclear. This CDR3 comprises 14 residues. The V gene lost 3 bases and the J gene lost 3 bases, with 14 bases spanning the gap. Germline lookup yields CDR1 SQVTM and CDR2 ANQGSEA. Here the CDR3 reads CSVEVWGVYTEAFF. As DNA, the CDR3 is TGCAGCGTTGAGGTTTGGGGTGTCTACACTGAAGCTTTCTTT.

The chain combines TRBV12-3 or TRBV12-4 with TRBJ1-2; no reliable D call. CDR3 length: 14 residues. V shed 1 base and J shed 7 bases, with 13 bases lying between them. CDR3 sequence reads: CASSLEEGMGGYTF. In nucleotides, the CDR3 is TGTGCCAGCAGTTTAGAAGAGGGAATGGGTGGCTACACCTTC.

This chain links TRBV18 with TRBJ2-5; no reliable D call. Trimming removed 3 bases from V and 0 bases from J, with 5 bases in between. The length of the CDR3 is 13 residues. In germline, CDR1 is KGHSH, CDR2 LQKENI. CDR3 bases: TGTGCCAGCTCACCCGAAGACCAAGAGACCCAGTACTTC. Its protein is CASSPEDQETQYF.

V gene TRBV20-1 combines with J gene TRBJ2-7, with TRBD2 matching 7 bases. The CDR3 contains 14 residues. CDR1 and CDR2 from the germline V gene are DFQATT and SNEGSKA (reference sequence). V was clipped by 4 bases and J by 7 bases; unmatched bases: 13. The CDR3 loop reads CSAILGGSYNEQYF. The CDR3 DNA follows: TGCAGTGCTATCCTCGGGGGGTCATACAATGAGCAGTACTTC.

V gene TRBV5-1 combines with J gene TRBJ1-5, with unresolved D. Germline CDR1 SGHRS, CDR2 YFSETQ. V dropped 4 bases and J dropped 6 bases, with 11 bases sitting between them. This CDR3 has 13 residues. The DNA for the CDR3 is TGCGCCAGCAGCGCGGCCCCGGGTCAGCCCCAGCATTTT. It specifies CASSAAPGQPQHF.

The rearrangement uses TRBV9 and TRBJ2-1, with D tentatively TRBD1 (7 bases). The closer fit of TRBJ2-7 to the DNA end suggests the J call may be wrong. The germline gives CDR1 SGDLS, CDR2 YYNGEE. This CDR3 has 15 residues. This CDR3 reads CASSVVEGAYNEQYF. The DNA for the CDR3 is TGTGCCAGCAGCGTAGTGGAGGGGGCCTACAATGAGCAGTACTTC.

This clonotype was seen more than once but under ten times. The J gene is TRBJ2-7, the V gene TRBV4-1; possible D gene TRBD2, 6 bases. Trimming shortened V by 3 bases and J by 1 base, and 10 bases separated the two germline ends. This CDR3 is built from 14 residues. The V gene's germline CDR1 is MGHRA and CDR2 YSYEKL. The CDR3 DNA reads TGCGCCAGCAGCCACGAGGAGGGGTCCTACGAGCAGTACTTC. This encodes CASSHEEGSYEQYF.